Included here is one T cell receptor (beta chain) sequence, with context. Its specificity is not known. This entry comes from a study of T cells expressing NK-cell markers. Study information: Sorted CD3+CD56+NKG2C+, CD3+CD56+NKG2C- and CD3+CD56-NKG2C+ T-cell subsets were beta-chain profiled.

Regarding the study as a whole: Of the CD8+ T cell pool in over 5 donors, roughly 1.0-8% was accounted for by dominant NKG2C+ clonotypes.

Scientists made TCR beta cDNA using 5'RACE template switching with UMIs. Using the 5' RACE reads, TCRdb records one entry per CDR3 protein without DNA. The sample has about 410,000 distinct CDR3 sequences. The CDR3 extends over 15 amino acids. The sequenced sample was blood T cells: a sorted CD56 or NKG2C T cell subset, CD4+ or CD8+ T cells, or bulk PBMC T cells (not recorded which). This chain joins TRBV12-3 or TRBV12-4 and TRBJ2-1; the TCRdb D gene call, TRBD2, has no DNA to confirm it. The clonotype comes from a woman between 45 and 60 years old in good health. CDR3 residues: CASSFGGRRYNEQFF.